A single sample is the source of the 8 T cell receptor beta chains below, sequenced in a study of cytomegalovirus exposure and HLA in healthy donors. Both 60 Vbeta primers and 13 Jbeta primers went into the PCR. The data were produced by immunoSEQ multiplex PCR, yet TCRdb's version contains in-frame clones alone and is incomplete. This sample has 50,000 or so clones, with around 70% found just once. The specimen was PBMCs. These receptors came from a woman aged 50 to 60 in good health and CMV-seronegative.

The rearrangement uses TRBV21-1 and TRBJ2-7; TRBD1, as called in the table, went unchecked against the DNA. TRBV21-1 is recorded as a pseudogene. CDR3 length: 14 amino acids. The DNA of the CDR3 is TGTGCCAGCAGCAAAGAAGGTGACAGAGGCGAGCAGTACTTC. It specifies CASSKEGDRGEQYF.

The chain couples TRBV28 to TRBJ1-2; the D is unclear. V was pared by 6 bases and J by 5 bases, with 7 bases between. Germline V gene lookup returns CDR1 MDHEN and CDR2 SYDVKM. This CDR3 spans 11 amino acids. The chain's CDR3 is CASSTRYGYTF. For the CDR3, the DNA is TGTGCCAGCAGCACCCGGTATGGCTACACCTTC.

The chain combines TRBV5-1 with TRBJ1-1; 9 nucleotides align to TRBD1. There are 15 residues in the CDR3. The ends lost 4 bases at V and 4 bases at J; junction bases unmatched: 8. CDR1 is SGHRS, CDR2 YFSETQ, per germline. The CDR3 spells CASSLLGQGGTEAFF. CDR3 coding DNA: TGCGCCAGCAGCCTACTGGGACAGGGAGGCACTGAAGCTTTCTTT.

This clone is a singleton in its sample. V gene TRBV9 combines with J gene TRBJ1-5; tentatively, D is TRBD1 (5 bases). The ends were cut back, 3 bases at V and 4 bases at J, with 8 bases in the middle. Germline lookup yields CDR1 SGDLS and CDR2 YYNGEE. The CDR3 spans 13 residues. The CDR3 coding sequence is TGTGCCAGCAGCGGGGGGGTGAATCAGCCCCAGCATTTT. It is translated as CASSGGVNQPQHF. Full variable domain (remainder filled in from reference TRBV9 and TRBJ1-5): DSGVTQTPKHLITATGQRVTLRCSPRSGDLSVYWYQQSLDQGLQFLIQYYNGEERAKGNILERFSAQQFPDLHSELNLSSLELGDSALYFCASSGGVNQPQHFGDGTRLSIL.

This clone has a handful of counts. The chain employs TRBV4-1 and TRBJ1-2, with unresolved D. The CDR3 runs 15 residues. Trimming removed 0 bases at V and 3 bases at J, with 11 bases between. Germline V gene lookup returns CDR1 MGHRA and CDR2 YSYEKL. This CDR3 is CASSQDNTADYGYTF. Here the CDR3 DNA reads TGCGCCAGCAGCCAAGATAACACAGCCGACTATGGCTACACCTTC.

The chain has TRBV30 and TRBJ2-3, with unresolved D. The V end lost 3 bases, the J end lost 5 bases, and 6 bases lay between the germline ends. Per germline, CDR1 GTSNPN and CDR2 SVGIG (reference sequence). The length of the CDR3 is 11 residues. The CDR3 region has the DNA TGTGCCTGGAGCTACTTAGATACGCAGTATTTT. It translates to CAWSYLDTQYF.

The chain recombines TRBV28 with TRBJ1-2; 12 positions agree with TRBD1. V lost 6 bases and J lost 5; bases outside the gene matches: 13. Per the germline V gene, CDR1 is MDHEN and CDR2 is SYDVKM. The CDR3 runs 17 residues. Written as DNA, the CDR3 is TGTGCCAGCAGCTCCGGGACAGGGGGCGTTGCAGAGTATGGCTACACCTTC. Encoded protein: CASSSGTGGVAEYGYTF.

This chain connects TRBV7-9 to TRBJ2-1; TRBD2 matches 10 bases. This CDR3 contains 18 residues. The trim removed 6 bases at V and 9 bases at J, leaving 20 bases unmatched. Germline CDR1 is SEHNR and CDR2 is FQNEAQ (reference sequence). CDR3 coding DNA: TGTGCCAGCAGTCCCGGGGGAACGGGACTAGCGACGGAGGGTGAGCAGTTCTTC. The encoded protein is CASSPGGTGLATEGEQFF.